This TCR beta chain was recorded in a study of cytomegalovirus exposure and HLA in healthy donors. Study-wide background: The Caucasian-associated ancestry cluster held roughly 78% of a few hundred genotyped donors.

Notes on this clone: The antigen remains undetermined.

PCR used 60 Vbeta primers and 13 Jbeta primers. Repertoires were generated with immunoSEQ multiplex PCR, while TCRdb's copy carries only in-frame clones and drops some. The sample includes 150,000 or so clones, around 67% of them seen just once. The V segment lost 1 base and the J segment 5 bases; nucleotides outside the gene matches: 8. The CDR3 is 17 amino acids. Germline CDR1 reads LNHDA; CDR2 reads SQIVND (reference sequence). General observations from the study: Analyses of presence/absence relied on an assumption of roughly uniform sequencing depth across donors.

J is TRBJ1-4 and V is TRBV19; 9 bases are shared with TRBD1. This sequence originates from a woman younger than 30 in good health and CMV-seronegative. The sequenced sample consisted of PBMCs. The CDR3 DNA reads as TGTGCCAGTAGTATAGGCACCCCCGGGACAGGGAATGAAAAACTGTTTTTT. Residues: CASSIGTPGTGNEKLFF.